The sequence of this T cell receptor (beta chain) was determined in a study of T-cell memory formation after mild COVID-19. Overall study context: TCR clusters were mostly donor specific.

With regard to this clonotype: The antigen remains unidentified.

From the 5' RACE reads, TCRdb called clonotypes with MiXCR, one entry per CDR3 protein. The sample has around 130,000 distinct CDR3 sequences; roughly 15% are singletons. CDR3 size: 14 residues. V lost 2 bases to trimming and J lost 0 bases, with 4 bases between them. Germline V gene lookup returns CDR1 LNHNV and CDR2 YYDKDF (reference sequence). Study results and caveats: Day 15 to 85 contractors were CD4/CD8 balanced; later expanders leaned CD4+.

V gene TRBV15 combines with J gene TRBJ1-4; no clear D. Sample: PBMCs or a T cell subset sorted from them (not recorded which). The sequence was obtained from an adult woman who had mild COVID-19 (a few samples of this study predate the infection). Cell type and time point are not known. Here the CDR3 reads CATSRSTTNEKLFF. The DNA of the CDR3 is TGTGCCACCAGCAGATCCACAACTAATGAAAAACTGTTTTTT.